This T cell receptor beta chain was recovered during a study of T-cell reconstitution after alpha-beta-depleted transplantation in children. Study conclusions and caveats: Surviving recipient cells, namely T cells and thymic progenitors, were the source of high day-60 TCRbeta diversity in some patients. T cells produced anew were the main source of T-cell counts and diversity one year after transplant.

Trimming left V 5 bases short and J 5 bases short, with 12 bases between. CDR3 size: 13 residues. Germline V gene data show CDR1 as SGHTA and CDR2 as FQGNSA. The table lists this clonotype with many counts. Its antigen is as yet unknown. Unique molecular identifiers tagged the TCRbeta library. A single record per CDR3 protein comes from TCRdb applying MiXCR to the PCR reads. Of 280,000 or so distinct CDR3 sequences listed, roughly 12% are singletons. Sequenced material: peripheral blood, taken 180 days after TCRalphabeta/CD19-depleted stem cell transplant. This TCR was sampled from a male patient aged 2 to 10 who had a stem cell transplant for chronic granulomatous disease, so the T cells may come from the graft donor. This chain links TRBV7-2 with TRBJ2-5, with TRBD2 as a possible D gene (6 bases). The CDR3, as DNA: TGTGCCAGCAGCCCTTCCCGGGGGGAGACCCAGTACTTC. Its protein is CASSPSRGETQYF.